This TCR beta chain appears in the sequencing data of a study of Ad26.COV2.S vaccination and SARS-CoV-2 variants (dated by TCRdb to the early 2020s). About the investigation overall: Donors in the vaccine arm were drawn from COV1001, a phase I-IIa trial of Ad26.COV2.S in healthy adults that was multicentre, randomized, double-blind and placebo-controlled. Dosing of Ad26.COV2.S was intramuscular, at either 5x10^10 or 1x10^11 viral particles, delivered as one shot or as two shots spaced 56 days apart. Sequencing of the TCRbeta repertoire served to evaluate the specificity and breadth of SARS-CoV-2-reactive T cell receptors following Ad26.COV2.S vaccination. The TCR-sequenced set comprised around 30 samples: around 20 Ad26.COV2.S vaccine recipients, 5 placebo recipients and 8 SARS-CoV-2 convalescent individuals. Trial participants were randomized into five groups of five: low-dose or high-dose Ad26.COV2.S given once or twice, or placebo on both occasions. Throughout the experiments and outcome assessment, investigators stayed blinded to trial group allocation.

The germline V gene yields SGHDN for CDR1 and FVKESK for CDR2. The CDR3 has 14 amino acids, counting the end cysteine and phenylalanine. The kept DNA is CDR3 alone, 42 bases in frame from the first base. Trimming costs V 4 bases and J 2 bases, and their ends lie 11 bases apart. On this clone: Its antigen is still unknown. Base-call qualities are not available, and no considerably larger clone is one nucleotide away.

Reading the label with the study, this specimen's treatment or condition is: 15 to 20 received Ad26.COV2.S at low or high dose, single or two shots; 5 received placebo; per-sample allocation not given. Repertoires of vaccine and placebo recipients were sequenced from samples taken on day 63 after the first injection. Cohort 1b enrolled roughly 25 adults aged 18-55 years at a single site in Boston, USA, between 29 July and 7 August 2020. Ad26.COV2.S was a replication-incompetent adenovirus type 26 vector that expressed a prefusion-stabilized SARS-CoV-2 spike protein derived from the original Wuhan strain. The immunoSEQ Assay was the method used to sequence TCRbeta CDR3 regions. After extraction, genomic DNA underwent amplification by bias-controlled multiplex PCR, followed by high-throughput sequencing. The authors processed their data as follows. To quantify the absolute abundance of every unique TCRbeta CDR3 region, sequences were collapsed and filtered. T cell fraction was estimated by normalization of TCRbeta template counts to usable DNA, with usable DNA being measured through amplification of reference genes present in all nucleated cells. Repertoire TCRs were annotated as SARS-CoV-2-specific when V gene, CDR3 amino acid sequence and J gene were exactly matched to a known reactive TCR set. The reference SARS-CoV-2 TCR set was obtained from MIRA and was filtered for enrichment in COVID-19-positive ImmuneCODE repertoires, whereby public or cross-reactive TCRs were removed. Using the MIRA antigens, annotated TCRs were further analysed by specific ORF or by position within an ORF. Breadth was defined as the number of annotated unique rearrangements divided by the total number of unique productive rearrangements, and depth was defined as the summed frequency of the annotated unique rearrangements. Two-sided Wilcoxon rank-sum tests were applied when comparing TCR breadth between groups. TCRdb mirrors the immuneACCESS table, restricted to in-frame sequences. Some clones are absent from its copies; in checked studies, under half trace to an unresolved V gene, and the reason for the others is unknown. The V and J calls and clone size were taken over from that table, and D and trimming were inferred from the DNA. The sample contains roughly 450,000 clones, over 75% of them found a single time. 12% of the sample lies in the top ten.

The investigation overall reported the following: The study lacked the statistical power to compare responses across vaccine doses or regimens. Compared with placebo recipients, Ad26.COV2.S recipients showed higher spike-specific TCR breadth (P = 0.0014). Vaccine and placebo recipients had similar non-spike TCR breadth, a finding consistent with the vaccine containing only spike. After vaccination, spike-specific CD8+ and CD4+ T cell responses were reported to show substantial breadth. According to the authors, total T cell responses may have been underestimated by the TCR breadth and depth analyses.

The origin of this receptor is a person aged 18-60 years who received the Ad26.COV2.S COVID-19 vaccine or a placebo. The source material was peripheral blood, sampled in a trial of Ad26.COV2.S vaccine versus placebo. This sequence uses TRBV14 and TRBJ1-2; no D segment can be confidently identified. The sequenced DNA: TGTGCCAGCAGCCGCAGAGGGTGGAACTATGGCTACACCTTC. Its coded protein is CASSRRGWNYGYTF.